This TCR beta chain is drawn from a study of T cell clonotyping in hematopoietic cell transplantation. Stated time point: recipient sample about 28 days before transplant, after cytoreduction. Samples: about 28 days before transplant, then days 30, 100 and 180 after. Concerning this clone itself: Antigen unknown.

The germline V gene has CDR1 ENHRY and CDR2 SYGVKD. This CDR3 is 15 amino acids long. The V end lost 2 bases, the J end lost 0 bases, and 8 bases lay between the germline ends. Produced via immunoSEQ multiplex PCR; TCRdb's table is partial and in-frame only. The sample records tens of thousands of clones, over 75% being singletons. Study results and caveats: Pathologically expanded recipient clonotypes increased progressively from day 30 to day 180 as diversity fell.

The chain employs TRBV10-3 and TRBJ1-3; no definite D call. Sequencing used peripheral blood mononuclear cells, obtained before stem cell transplant. The sequence was obtained from a man aged 55 to 70 with biphenotypic leukemia. Some clones in this sample may be carry-over from other donors' samples. CDR3 in DNA: TGTGCCATCAGTGAGGGGGAAAACTCTGGAAACACCATATATTTT. The encoded protein is CAISEGENSGNTIYF.